This T cell receptor (beta chain) derives from a study of graft-versus-host responses after intestinal transplantation. The method was immunoSEQ multiplex PCR; TCRdb's version includes in-frame clones alone and lacks a portion of them. The top ten hold around 2.5% of the sample, which has approximately 71,000 clones, more than 70% seen once. The CDR3 is 13 residues long. V was clipped by 9 bases and J by 4 bases; unmatched bases: 5. CDR1 and CDR2 (germline): WNHNN, SYGVQD (reference sequence). Turning to this clone: Its antigen is not identified.

The chain employs TRBV10-1 and TRBJ2-1, with 8 positions matching TRBD2. The receptor's source is a human donor who received an intestinal transplant. The specimen comprised unstimulated CD8+ T cells sorted from spleen or lymph node cells, sampled before intestinal transplant. The CDR3 reads CASRLAKYNEQFF. CDR3 nucleotide sequence: TGCGCCAGTCGACTAGCGAAATACAATGAGCAGTTCTTC.